The 27 T cell receptor beta chains listed next were all sequenced from one sample in a study of T cells after yellow fever vaccination. From the 5' RACE reads, TCRdb called clonotypes with MiXCR, one entry per CDR3 protein. In the table there are 450,000 to 650,000 distinct CDR3 sequences, just over 20% of which are singletons. The sample in question was PBMCs, obtained less than 25 days after the first yellow fever vaccination. The receptors here all came from a man between 18 and 29 years old who received the YFV17D yellow fever vaccine.

CDR3 sequence (DNA): TGTGCCAGCAGCCCAGTGGGACAGGGGGCCTACGAGCAGTACTTC. Protein sequence: CASSPVGQGAYEQYF. The V call is TRBV7-9, the J call TRBJ2-7, with 11 nucleotides matching TRBD1. CDR3 length equals 15 residues. V was clipped by 5 bases and J by 2 bases; unmatched bases: 5. Germline CDR1 reads SEHNR; CDR2 reads FQNEAQ (reference sequence).

This clonotype was seen a handful of times. The chain joins TRBV23-1 to TRBJ2-1; D is ambiguous. TRBV23-1 is an ORF, and what it does is uncertain. V was clipped by 2 bases and J by 0 bases, with 14 bases between them. The length of the CDR3 is 17 residues. CDR3 region: CASSQRRQESSYNEQFF. DNA for the CDR3: TGCGCCAGCAGTCAAAGAAGGCAGGAGAGCTCCTACAATGAGCAGTTCTTC.

This clonotype came up a few times. The chain couples TRBV6-2 or TRBV6-3 to TRBJ2-5; D is unclear. In germline, CDR1 is MNHEY, CDR2 SVGEGT. CDR3 size: 15 residues. Trimming cost V 6 bases and J 1 base, with 15 bases left between them. CDR3: CASSSPHTGQETQYF. The CDR3 nucleotides are TGTGCCAGCAGCTCACCCCATACGGGCCAAGAGACCCAGTACTTC.

This clonotype was counted at least ten times. The chain links TRBV12-3 or TRBV12-4 to TRBJ2-5, with a weak D call TRBD1 (6 bases). Trimming took 5 bases from V and 7 from J, leaving 8 bases between them. CDR3 size: 11 residues. CDR3 region: CASSEQGTQYF. CDR3 sequence (DNA): TGTGCCAGCAGTGAACAGGGGACCCAGTACTTC.

CDR3 protein: CASSYRGVDEQYF. The CDR3 DNA reads as TGTGCCAGCAGCTACAGGGGCGTGGACGAGCAGTACTTC. The chain recombines TRBV5-6 with TRBJ2-7, with TRBD1 matching 7 bases. This CDR3 contains 13 residues. V trimming: 3 bases; J trimming: 5 bases; junction bases outside the gene matches: 5. Germline V CDR1 and CDR2: SGHDT, YYEEEE.

This clonotype was counted a few times. The chain is built from TRBV28 and TRBJ2-2; D ambiguous. This CDR3 has 12 amino acids. Trimming took 3 bases from V and 9 from J, leaving 8 bases between them. Germline V gene sequence: CDR1 MDHEN, CDR2 SYDVKM. CDR3 DNA: TGTGCCAGCAGTTTTGGTCGCTGGGAGCTGTTTTTT. This gives the protein CASSFGRWELFF.

This clonotype was observed a handful of times. V is TRBV6-5 and J is TRBJ2-3, with 12 bases identical to TRBD1. Germline loops: CDR1 MNHEY, CDR2 SVGAGI. V gave up 4 bases and J gave up 2 bases; unmatched junction bases: 4. The CDR3 consists of 16 residues. The CDR3: CASSSGQGAPTDTQYF. The DNA for the CDR3 is TGTGCCAGCAGTTCGGGACAGGGGGCGCCCACAGATACGCAGTATTTT.

V usage is TRBV4-3 and J usage is TRBJ2-5; D gene uncertain. Per the germline V gene, CDR1 is LGHNA and CDR2 is YSLEER. With 0 bases removed from V and 7 bases from J, the gap between germline ends came to 9 bases. The CDR3 runs 13 residues. In DNA form, the CDR3 reads TGCGCCAGCAGCCAAGAAGTATGGAGGACCCAGTACTTC. This encodes CASSQEVWRTQYF.

The V call is TRBV12-3 or TRBV12-4, the J call TRBJ1-5; D is perhaps TRBD1 (6 bases). V lost 8 bases, J lost 6 bases, and 11 bases lay in between. CDR3 length equals 12 residues. As DNA, the CDR3 is TGTGCCAGCCAGAGGGGGAGTCAGCCCCAGCATTTT. Translating it yields CASQRGSQPQHF.

This clonotype was counted only a few times. The chain couples TRBV11-2 to TRBJ1-3; D unresolved. The CDR3 extends over 17 amino acids. From germline, CDR1 is SGHAT and CDR2 FQNNGV. V was shortened by 0 bases and J by 0 bases, with 12 bases between the two germline ends. CDR3 sequence: CASSLEVADHSGNTIYF. CDR3 DNA: TGTGCCAGCAGCTTAGAAGTTGCGGACCACTCTGGAAACACCATATATTTT.

This chain connects TRBV4-3 to TRBJ2-1, with unresolved D. Trimming cost V 0 bases and J 8 bases, with 8 bases left between them. The germline V gene has CDR1 LGHNA and CDR2 YSLEER. The CDR3 spans 13 residues. The CDR3 sequence is CASSQDLGYEQFF. CDR3 sequence (DNA): TGCGCCAGCAGCCAAGATCTGGGGTATGAGCAGTTCTTC.

This clonotype was counted ten times or more. This chain links TRBV7-9 with TRBJ1-2; 7 bases agree with TRBD1. The CDR3 is 17 residues long. Trimming cost V 1 base and J 2 bases; bases outside gene matches: 10. CDR1 and CDR2 (germline): SEHNR, FQNEAQ (reference sequence). CDR3 protein: CASSLGRLRDSNYGYTF. The CDR3 nucleotides read TGTGCCAGCAGCTTAGGGCGGCTTAGGGACAGCAACTATGGCTACACCTTC.

This clonotype has a handful of counts. This chain connects TRBV4-1 to TRBJ2-7; 7 bases are shared with TRBD1. This CDR3 has 15 amino acids. Germline V gene sequence: CDR1 MGHRA, CDR2 YSYEKL. The V and J ends lost 0 bases and 2 bases, in that order; junction bases with no gene match: 4. The CDR3 nucleotides are TGCGCCAGCAGCCAAGATTGGCAGGGGGCCTACGAGCAGTACTTC. It is translated as CASSQDWQGAYEQYF.

CDR3 DNA: TGTGCCACCAGCGAGGGGGCGGCGGGGGCCAACGTCCTGACTTTC. Amino acid sequence: CATSEGAAGANVLTF. The chain is built from TRBV15 and TRBJ2-6; 7 bases map to TRBD1. Germline CDR1 is LNHNV and CDR2 is YYDKDF (reference sequence). The CDR3 consists of 15 residues. V trimming: 5 bases; J trimming: 4 bases; junction bases outside the gene matches: 5.

This clonotype was picked up a small number of times. This chain uses TRBV5-4 with TRBJ1-1; D unclear. The CDR3 has 14 amino acids. Trimming left V 3 bases short and J 2 bases short, with 11 bases between. Germline loops: CDR1 SGHNT, CDR2 YYREEE (reference sequence). This chain's CDR3 is CASSSLGINTEAFF. The CDR3 coding sequence is TGTGCCAGCAGCTCCCTCGGGATAAACACTGAAGCTTTCTTT.

The chain joins TRBV12-3 or TRBV12-4 to TRBJ2-5; tentative D call: TRBD1 (6 bases). CDR3 size: 14 residues. The V and J ends lost 7 bases and 2 bases respectively, with 14 bases between them. The CDR3 loop is CASTYGTFQETQYF. The DNA for the CDR3 is TGTGCCAGCACCTATGGGACATTTCAAGAGACCCAGTACTTC.

This clonotype was seen more than once but under ten times. The genes are TRBV4-3 and TRBJ1-4, with D unclear. V lost 0 bases and J 2 bases, leaving 7 bases between the germline ends. The CDR3 length is 15 residues. Germline assignment: CDR1 LGHNA and CDR2 YSLEER. The CDR3 DNA reads TGCGCCAGCAGCCAAGAATATAGGACTAATGAAAAACTGTTTTTT. Amino acid sequence: CASSQEYRTNEKLFF.

V usage is TRBV4-3 and J usage is TRBJ1-6; no clear D. Trimming removed 4 bases from V and 6 bases from J, with 13 bases in between. Germline CDR1 LGHNA, CDR2 YSLEER. The CDR3 is 15 amino acids. The CDR3 nucleotides are TGCGCCAGCAGCCCGTCGCTGGGGAGTAATTCACCCCTCCACTTT. Translation: CASSPSLGSNSPLHF.

The rearrangement uses TRBV15 and TRBJ2-1; tentative D call: TRBD2 (6 bases). The V gene lost 5 bases and the J gene lost 3 bases, with 14 bases spanning the gap. CDR3 length equals 15 residues. Germline CDR1 LNHNV, CDR2 YYDKDF (reference sequence). The CDR3 nucleotides are TGTGCCACCAGCCCCCGACTAGTAAACTACAATGAGCAGTTCTTC. Translated: CATSPRLVNYNEQFF.

CDR3 in DNA: TGCGCCAGCAGGAAGACTAGCGGAAACTACGAGCAGTACGTC. This encodes CASRKTSGNYEQYV. The V and J genes are TRBV4-1 and TRBJ2-7, with TRBD2 matching over 9 bases. CDR1 is MGHRA and CDR2 is YSYEKL in the germline V gene. This CDR3 comprises 14 residues. V shed 6 bases and J 3 bases; nucleotides not matched to a gene: 6.

The chain uses TRBV20-1 and TRBJ1-5; D gene uncertain. The V end was cut by 6 bases, the J end by 1 base, with 10 bases between. The CDR3 is made up of 13 amino acids. Germline V gene lookup returns CDR1 DFQATT and CDR2 SNEGSKA (reference sequence). CDR3 in DNA: TGCAGTGCCTCTCTAGGGAGCAATCAGCCCCAGCATTTT. Protein product: CSASLGSNQPQHF.

This clonotype was detected a few times. The rearrangement joins TRBV7-2 to TRBJ2-1, with a weak D call TRBD2 (6 bases). Per the germline V gene, CDR1 is SGHTA and CDR2 is FQGNSA. Trimming took 2 bases from V and 7 from J, leaving 9 bases between them. The CDR3 extends over 13 amino acids. The DNA for the CDR3 is TGTGCCAGCAGCTTATCGGCGGGGAATGAGCAGTTCTTC. Translation: CASSLSAGNEQFF.

In its sample, this clonotype was seen a few times. This chain uses TRBV12-3 or TRBV12-4 with TRBJ2-5; weak D call: TRBD1 (5 bases). The CDR3 is made up of 13 amino acids. The V end lost 2 bases, the J end lost 7 bases, and 11 bases lay between the germline ends. CDR3 sequence: CASSLPGPATQYF. The CDR3 nucleotides are TGTGCCAGCAGTTTACCAGGGCCGGCGACCCAGTACTTC.

This clonotype was picked up many times. The genes are TRBV15 and TRBJ2-7; maybe TRBD1 (5 bases). Germline V gene sequence: CDR1 LNHNV, CDR2 YYDKDF (reference sequence). The CDR3 covers 13 residues. The ends were cut back, 8 bases at V and 1 base at J, with 12 bases in the middle. The CDR3 spells CATSGAASYEQYF. For the CDR3, the DNA is TGTGCCACCTCTGGGGCCGCGTCCTACGAGCAGTACTTC.

This chain connects TRBV18 to TRBJ2-7; no definite D call. Germline lookup yields CDR1 KGHSH and CDR2 LQKENI. The CDR3 contains 13 residues. Trimming removed 2 bases at V and 6 bases at J, with 11 bases between. CDR3 DNA: TGTGCCAGCTCACCAGAGAGATTCTCCGAGCAGTACGTC. It is translated as CASSPERFSEQYV.

This chain links TRBV11-2 with TRBJ2-1; the D call may be TRBD1 or TRBD2 (5 bases each). Germline CDR1 reads SGHAT; CDR2 reads FQNNGV. This CDR3 spans 13 amino acids. Trimming cost V 3 bases and J 7 bases, with 10 bases left between them. This chain's CDR3 is CASSLSRENEQFF. CDR3 sequence (DNA): TGTGCCAGCAGCTTGAGCAGGGAGAATGAGCAGTTCTTC.

This clonotype was recorded a few times. The chain carries TRBV5-1 and TRBJ2-1, with 11 bases lining up with TRBD2. V was pared by 2 bases and J by 6 bases, with 4 bases of the junction left unmatched. Germline values: CDR1 SGHRS, CDR2 YFSETQ. CDR3 size: 15 residues. CDR3 residues: CASSLNSGGANEQFF. For the CDR3, the DNA is TGCGCCAGCAGCTTAAATAGCGGGGGGGCCAATGAGCAGTTCTTC.